The rows below give T cell receptor beta chains drawn from one sample of a study of beta chain features in type 1 diabetes. Assay: immunoSEQ multiplex PCR; the TCRdb copy retains only in-frame clones and omits some. The sample lists about 15,000 clones, less than 85% occurring once. Sequencing was carried out using stem cell memory CD4+ T cells from blood. These receptors were taken from a man aged 30-40 years with type 1 diabetes. CDR3s include the opening cysteine and the closing phenylalanine or tryptophan. The D gene is left open where the match is weak. Size is omitted from some rows. Given values are once, few, many or a class for expanded clones.

v_gene	d_gene	j_gene	abundance	len	CDR3nt	CDR3aa
TRBV6-5	TRBD1	TRBJ2-7	-	13	TGTGCCAGCAGTCCCCGCAGGGGGCAGGTGCAGTACTTC	CASSPRRGQVQYF
TRBV6-1	-	TRBJ2-7	few	14	TGTGCCAGCAGCGCACAGGGTATGGCCTACGAGCAGTACTTC	CASSAQGMAYEQYF
TRBV7-3	TRBD1	TRBJ2-3	-	14	TGTGCCAGCAGCTTAATCGCAGGGGGAGATACGCAGTATTTT	CASSLIAGGDTQYF
TRBV7-3	TRBD1	TRBJ1-1	-	14	TGTGCCAGCAGCCTGACAGGGGGGAACACTGAAGCTTTCTTT	CASSLTGGNTEAFF
TRBV4-1	-	TRBJ1-4	-	16	TGCGCCAGCAGCCAAGATCGGGTCCTACCCAGTGAAAAACTGTTTTTT	CASSQDRVLPSEKLFF
TRBV9	-	TRBJ2-1	once	15	TGTGCCAGCAGCGTAGGTAGTTACCCCTACAATGAGCAGTTCTTC	CASSVGSYPYNEQFF
TRBV11-3	-	TRBJ2-2	-	15	TGTGCCAGCAGCCCGGGACTTGCGAACACCGGGGAGCTGTTTTTT	CASSPGLANTGELFF
TRBV4-3	TRBD1	TRBJ2-7	-	16	TGCGCCAGCAGCCGGGACGTTGACAGGGGGCGCAACGAGCAGTACTTC	CASSRDVDRGRNEQYF
TRBV6-5	TRBD2	TRBJ2-7	-	13	TGTGCCTCCGCCGGGACTAGCGATGCTGAGCAGTACTTC	CASAGTSDAEQYF
TRBV6-4	TRBD1	TRBJ1-4	-	12	TGTGCCAGCAGGGGGACAGGGGTAAAACTGTTTTTT	CASRGTGVKLFF
TRBV7-2	TRBD2	TRBJ2-3	-	14	TGTGCCAGCAGCTTAGCGGGGGGGGAAGATACGCAGTATTTT	CASSLAGGEDTQYF
TRBV5-1	-	TRBJ2-1	-	15	TGCGCCAGCAGCCCCGACAGTAGCTCCTACAATGAGCAGTTCTTC	CASSPDSSSYNEQFF
TRBV10-1	TRBD1	TRBJ2-2	-	17	TGCGCCAGCAGTGATCTCGCCGGGACAGGGTACACCGGGGAGCTGTTTTTT	CASSDLAGTGYTGELFF
TRBV5-7	-	TRBJ1-1	once	12	TGTGCCAGCAGTCTTTCTGCGGGAGAAGCTTTCTTT	CASSLSAGEAFF
TRBV2	-	TRBJ1-5	-	14	TGTGCCAGCAGTGTCAGGTGGCTGGATCAGCCCCAGCATTTT	CASSVRWLDQPQHF
TRBV9	-	TRBJ2-2	-	16	TGTGCCAGCAGCGTCAGTGCGGGTACGAACACCGGGGAGCTGTTTTTT	CASSVSAGTNTGELFF